This paragraph covers one T cell receptor (beta chain) sequence. TCRdb reprocessed the 5' RACE reads and stores each CDR3 protein as one record, lacking DNA. The sample has 400,000 to 550,000 distinct CDR3 sequences. This sample stems from a study of T cells expressing NK-cell markers. The CDR3 loop spans 17 amino acids. The germline gives CDR1 SGHTA, CDR2 FQGNSA. The sequenced sample consisted of blood T cells: a sorted CD56 or NKG2C T cell subset, CD4+ or CD8+ T cells, or bulk PBMC T cells (not recorded which). V usage is TRBV7-2 and J usage is TRBJ1-6; checking the TCRdb D call of TRBD1 is not possible without DNA. This TCR was sampled from a woman aged 18-70 years in good health. This CDR3 reads CASSPESSSSYNSPLHF.